The T cell receptor (beta chain) under discussion was sequenced for a study of cytomegalovirus exposure and HLA in healthy donors. Study details: The 110 or so validation repertoires, a later analysis reported, used the same platform as the approximately 700 first-cohort repertoires.

The method was immunoSEQ multiplex PCR; TCRdb's version includes in-frame clones alone and lacks a portion of them. The sample includes about 150,000 clones, just over 90% of them seen just once. The ends were cut back, 3 bases at V and 4 bases at J, with 22 bases in the middle. Per germline, CDR1 SEHNR and CDR2 FQNEAQ (reference sequence). The length of the CDR3 is 18 residues. As to this clone: Its target is not known.

Overall study results and limits: The finding came from a later analysis; first-cohort TCR clusters tended to co-occur in the roughly 120 validation repertoires.

This receptor was identified in a man younger than 35 in good health and CMV-seronegative. The chain uses TRBV7-9 and TRBJ2-1, with D perhaps matching TRBD2 (5 bases). Material: PBMCs. CDR3 in amino acids: CASSFPAASRTSYNEQFF. DNA for the CDR3: TGTGCCAGCAGCTTCCCCGCGGCTAGCCGAACAAGTTACAATGAGCAGTTCTTC.